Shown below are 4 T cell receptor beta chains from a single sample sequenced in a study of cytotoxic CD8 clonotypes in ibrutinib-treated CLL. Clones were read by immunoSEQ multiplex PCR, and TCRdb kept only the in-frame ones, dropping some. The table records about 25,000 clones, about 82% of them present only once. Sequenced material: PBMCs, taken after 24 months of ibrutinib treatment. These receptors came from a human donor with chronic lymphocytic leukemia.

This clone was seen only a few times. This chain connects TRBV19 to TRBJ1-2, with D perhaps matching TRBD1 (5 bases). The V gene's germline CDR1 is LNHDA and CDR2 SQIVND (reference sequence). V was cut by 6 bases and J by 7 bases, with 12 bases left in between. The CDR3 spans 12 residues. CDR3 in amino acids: CASSRQGSGYTF. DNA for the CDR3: TGTGCCAGTAGCCGGCAGGGAAGTGGCTACACCTTC.

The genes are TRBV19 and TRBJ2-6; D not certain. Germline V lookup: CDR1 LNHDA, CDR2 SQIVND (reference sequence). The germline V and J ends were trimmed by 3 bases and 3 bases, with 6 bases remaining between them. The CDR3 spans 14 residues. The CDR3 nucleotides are TGTGCCAGTAGTATCGTCTTTGGGGCCAACGTCCTGACTTTC. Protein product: CASSIVFGANVLTF.

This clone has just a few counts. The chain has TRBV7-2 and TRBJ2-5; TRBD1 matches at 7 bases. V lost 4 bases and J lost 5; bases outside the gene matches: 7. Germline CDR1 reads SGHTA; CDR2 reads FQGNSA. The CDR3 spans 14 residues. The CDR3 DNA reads TGTGCCAGCAGCTGGACAGGAGTTCCGGAGACCCAGTACTTC. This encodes CASSWTGVPETQYF. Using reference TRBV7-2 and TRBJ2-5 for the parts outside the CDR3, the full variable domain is GAGVSQSPSNKVTEKGKDVELRCDPISGHTALYWYRQSLGQGLEFLIYFQGNSAPDKSGLPSDRFSAERTGGSVSTLTIQRTQQEDSAVYLCASSWTGVPETQYFGPGTRLLVL.

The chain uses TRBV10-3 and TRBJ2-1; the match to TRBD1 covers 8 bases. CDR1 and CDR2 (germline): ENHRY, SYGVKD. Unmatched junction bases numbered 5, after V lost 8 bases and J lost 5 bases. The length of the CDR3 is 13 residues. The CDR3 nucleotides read TGTGCCATCCGGGACAGGCAAGACAATGAGCAGTTCTTC. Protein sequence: CAIRDRQDNEQFF.